Listed here are 20 T cell receptor beta chains from one sample, sequenced in a study of graft-versus-host responses after intestinal transplantation. The authors processed graft tissue to release intraepithelial and lamina propria lymphocytes. Clones were read by immunoSEQ multiplex PCR, and TCRdb kept only the in-frame ones, dropping some. The table lists some 15,000 clones, around two thirds of them singletons. Sequencing used ileum tissue, obtained 14 days after transplant. Every receptor here comes from a human patient who received an intestinal transplant, so some T cells may come from the graft donor.

The V and J genes are TRBV19 and TRBJ1-6, with TRBD1 identical over 9 bases. This CDR3 contains 14 residues. J gave up 10 bases and V 7 bases, and 8 bases lay outside the gene matches. The germline gives CDR1 LNHDA, CDR2 SQIVND (reference sequence). CDR3 region: CASTGTGQSSPLHF. The CDR3 DNA reads TGTGCCAGTACGGGGACAGGGCAATCCTCACCCCTCCACTTT.

The chain links TRBV6-5 to TRBJ2-7, with a possible D match to TRBD2 (6 bases). CDR1 is MNHEY and CDR2 is SVGAGI in the germline V gene. This CDR3 contains 14 residues. Deletions cut 6 bases from V and 4 bases from J, with 16 bases between. CDR3: CASSQTSAQYEQYF. CDR3 sequence (DNA): TGTGCCAGCAGCCAGACTAGTGCTCAGTACGAGCAGTACTTC.

The rearrangement links TRBV5-6 to TRBJ2-7; the D is unclear. Germline CDR1 SGHDT, CDR2 YYEEEE. The CDR3 extends over 13 amino acids. V was clipped by 0 bases and J by 4 bases, with 8 bases between them. The CDR3 loop is CASSLELSYEQYF. CDR3 sequence (DNA): TGTGCCAGCAGCTTGGAGCTTTCATACGAGCAGTACTTC. The whole variable domain, remainder taken from reference TRBV5-6 and TRBJ2-7, is DAGVTQSPTHLIKTRGQQVTLRCSPKSGHDTVSWYQQALGQGPQFIFQYYEEEERQRGNFPDRFSGHQFPNYSSELNVNALLLGDSALYLCASSLELSYEQYFGPGTRLTVT.

The J gene is TRBJ2-3, the V gene TRBV6-4; unclear D gene. The CDR3 has 16 residues. Trimming removed 0 bases from V and 2 bases from J, with 12 bases in between. Germline V CDR1 and CDR2: MRHNA, SNTAGT. CDR3 in amino acids: CASSDSESSPTDTQYF. Here the CDR3 DNA reads TGTGCCAGCAGTGACTCGGAGTCCAGCCCCACAGATACGCAGTATTTT.

The gene calls are TRBV27 and TRBJ1-4; no reliable D call. Germline assignment: CDR1 MNHEY and CDR2 SMNVEV (reference sequence). This CDR3 contains 13 residues. The ends were cut back, 3 bases at V and 8 bases at J, with 10 bases in the middle. The CDR3 loop is CASSFAPWEKLFF. The CDR3, as DNA: TGTGCCAGCAGTTTCGCCCCATGGGAAAAACTGTTTTTT. The full variable domain, rest sourced from reference TRBV27 and TRBJ1-4, is EAQVTQNPRYLITVTGKKLTVTCSQNMNHEYMSWYRQDPGLGLRQIYYSMNVEVTDKGDVPEGYKVSRKEKRNFPLILESPSPNQTSLYFCASSFAPWEKLFFGSGTQLSVL.

The chain employs TRBV30 and TRBJ2-3; TRBD1 matches at 11 bases. CDR3 length equals 15 residues. In germline, CDR1 is GTSNPN, CDR2 SVGIG (reference sequence). V shed 5 bases, J shed 6 bases, and the junction held 10 bases outside the gene matches. CDR3 in amino acids: CAWSRTGGGGDTQYF. The CDR3 DNA is TGTGCCTGGTCCAGGACAGGGGGCGGAGGGGATACGCAGTATTTT.

The chain links TRBV7-3 to TRBJ2-1; 11 bases are shared with TRBD2. V dropped 6 bases and J dropped 8; count of bases not matched to a gene: 3. This CDR3 spans 13 amino acids. CDR1 is SGHTA, CDR2 FQGTGA, per germline. For the CDR3, the DNA is TGTGCCAGCAGTACTAGCGGGAGAGATGAGCAGTTCTTC. The encoded protein is CASSTSGRDEQFF.

The CDR3 DNA reads TGTGCCAGCAGCGTAGCTGGGGCAGGGGCGCTTTACGAGCAGTACTTC. Amino acid sequence: CASSVAGAGALYEQYF. V is TRBV9 and J is TRBJ2-7; tentatively, D is TRBD1 (6 bases). The CDR3 runs to 16 residues. Germline V gene lookup returns CDR1 SGDLS and CDR2 YYNGEE. The germline V and J ends were trimmed by 0 bases and 4 bases, with 17 bases remaining between them.

CDR3 residues: CASSPGTGGIYTEAFF. As DNA, the CDR3 is TGTGCCAGCTCCCCCGGGACAGGGGGCATTTACACTGAAGCTTTCTTT. The chain couples TRBV18 to TRBJ1-1; 12 bases are a match to TRBD1. There are 16 residues in the CDR3. The J segment lost 3 bases and the V segment lost 6 bases, leaving 8 bases of the junction unmatched. CDR1 and CDR2 (germline): KGHSH, LQKENI.

This clone was detected once. The V and J genes are TRBV6-6 and TRBJ1-1; 8 bases agree with TRBD1. Germline CDR1 MNHNY, CDR2 SVGAGI (reference sequence). The CDR3 is made up of 14 amino acids. J lost 6 bases, V lost 4 bases, and 7 bases had no gene match. DNA for the CDR3: TGTGCCAGCAGTTCGGACAGGGCGACCCCTGAAGCTTTCTTT. Its protein product is CASSSDRATPEAFF.

This clone is a singleton in its sample. The rearrangement links TRBV6-6 to TRBJ1-6, with TRBD1 identical over 7 bases. The CDR3 length is 16 residues. Germline lookup yields CDR1 MNHNY and CDR2 SVGAGI (reference sequence). With V trimmed by 8 bases and J by 7 bases, 14 bases remained unmatched. The CDR3 nucleotides read TGTGCCAGCGCACCAAGCGGGACAGAAAGAAATTCACCCCTCCACTTT. Amino acids: CASAPSGTERNSPLHF.

This clone appeared a few times. This chain links TRBV28 with TRBJ2-7, with 9 nucleotides matching TRBD2. The CDR3 is 15 amino acids. The germline V gene encodes CDR1 MDHEN and CDR2 SYDVKM. V was clipped by 4 bases and J by 2 bases; unmatched bases: 6. The DNA of the CDR3 is TGTGCCAGCAGTTCCGGGCTAGCGGGAACCTACGAGCAGTACTTC. Translating it yields CASSSGLAGTYEQYF.

The chain uses TRBV27 and TRBJ2-3; D is perhaps TRBD1 (6 bases). Deletions cut 1 base from V and 2 bases from J, with 13 bases between. CDR1 is MNHEY, CDR2 SMNVEV, per germline (reference sequence). The CDR3 consists of 16 residues. This CDR3 is CASSLYEGVATDTQYF. In DNA form, the CDR3 reads TGTGCCAGCAGTTTATATGAGGGGGTGGCCACAGATACGCAGTATTTT.

The chain employs TRBV18 and TRBJ2-2; D perhaps matches TRBD2 (5 bases). CDR3 length equals 14 residues. Trimming removed 6 bases at V and 2 bases at J, with 10 bases between. Germline values: CDR1 KGHSH, CDR2 LQKENI. The CDR3, as DNA: TGTGCCAGCTCGCTTCTAGCCAACACCGGGGAGCTGTTTTTT. Its protein product is CASSLLANTGELFF.

This clone came up once. CDR3 loop: CASSSGLQNTGELFF. Here the CDR3 DNA reads TGCGCCAGCAGCTCGGGACTCCAGAACACCGGGGAGCTGTTTTTT. The V call is TRBV5-1, the J call TRBJ2-2, with D perhaps matching TRBD2 (6 bases). CDR1 SGHRS and CDR2 YFSETQ come from the germline V gene. The CDR3 length is 15 residues. V dropped 3 bases and J dropped 1 base, with 10 bases sitting between them.

This clone was observed a few times. The chain employs TRBV2 and TRBJ1-6; 10 bases map to TRBD1. V shed 4 bases, J shed 5 bases, and the junction held 5 bases outside the gene matches. The CDR3 covers 16 residues. Germline V gene lookup returns CDR1 SNHLY and CDR2 FYNNEI. The CDR3 DNA is TGTGCCAGCAGTGTACGGGGGACAGGGGATAATTCACCCCTCCACTTT. It codes for CASSVRGTGDNSPLHF.

The chain couples TRBV9 to TRBJ2-2; D perhaps matches TRBD1 (5 bases). The germline V and J ends were trimmed by 2 bases and 5 bases, with 10 bases remaining between them. Looked up from germline, CDR1 is SGDLS and CDR2 is YYNGEE. The CDR3 is 14 residues long. The CDR3 region is CASSVIGETGELFF. Here the CDR3 DNA reads TGTGCCAGCAGCGTCATAGGGGAAACCGGGGAGCTGTTTTTT.

This clone was counted a single time. J is TRBJ2-2 and V is TRBV19, with unresolved D. This CDR3 is built from 10 residues. With 11 bases removed from V and 4 bases from J, the gap between germline ends came to 5 bases. Germline values: CDR1 LNHDA, CDR2 SQIVND (reference sequence). Here the CDR3 reads CASATGELFF. The CDR3 DNA sequence: TGTGCCTCCGCCACCGGGGAGCTGTTTTTT.

The gene calls are TRBV28 and TRBJ1-4; the D is unclear. V was cut by 7 bases and J by 0 bases, with 24 bases left in between. Germline V gene data show CDR1 as MDHEN and CDR2 as SYDVKM. This CDR3 has 19 amino acids. In nucleotides, the CDR3 is TGTGCCAGCACCTCAATAAGAGACCGAATTATTGCAACTAATGAAAAACTGTTTTTT. Its protein is CASTSIRDRIIATNEKLFF.

The V call is TRBV7-8, the J call TRBJ2-5; 11 bases align to TRBD2. The CDR3 is made up of 18 amino acids. The germline V gene has CDR1 SGHVS and CDR2 FQNEAQ. With V trimmed by 3 bases and J by 3 bases, 12 bases remained unmatched. CDR3: CASSFPLAGGQGEETQYF. The CDR3 nucleotides read TGTGCCAGCAGCTTTCCGCTAGCGGGAGGTCAAGGCGAAGAGACCCAGTACTTC.